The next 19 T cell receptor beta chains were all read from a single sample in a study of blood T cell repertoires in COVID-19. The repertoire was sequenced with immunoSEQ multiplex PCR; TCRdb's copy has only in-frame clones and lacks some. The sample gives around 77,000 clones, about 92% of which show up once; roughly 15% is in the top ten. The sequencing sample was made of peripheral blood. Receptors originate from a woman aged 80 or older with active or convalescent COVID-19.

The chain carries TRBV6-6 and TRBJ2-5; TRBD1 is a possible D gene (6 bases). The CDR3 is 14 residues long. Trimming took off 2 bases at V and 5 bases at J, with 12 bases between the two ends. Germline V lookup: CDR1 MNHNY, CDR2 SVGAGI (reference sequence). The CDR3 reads CASSYPQGKETQYF. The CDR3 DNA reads TGTGCCAGCAGTTACCCACAGGGAAAGGAGACCCAGTACTTC.

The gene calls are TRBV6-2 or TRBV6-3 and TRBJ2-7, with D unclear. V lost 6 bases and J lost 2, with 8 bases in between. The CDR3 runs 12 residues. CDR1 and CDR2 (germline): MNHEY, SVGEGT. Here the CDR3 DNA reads TGTGCCAGCAGCATCTCCCCCTACGAGCAGTACTTC. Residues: CASSISPYEQYF.

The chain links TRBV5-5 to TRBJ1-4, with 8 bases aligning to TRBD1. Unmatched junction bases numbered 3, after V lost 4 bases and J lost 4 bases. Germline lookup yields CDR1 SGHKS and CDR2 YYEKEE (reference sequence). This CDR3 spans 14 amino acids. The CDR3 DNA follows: TGTGCCAGCAGCCGACAGGGGCTTAATGAAAAACTGTTTTTT. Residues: CASSRQGLNEKLFF. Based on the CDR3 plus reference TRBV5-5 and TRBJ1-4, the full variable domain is DAGVTQSPTHLIKTRGQQVTLRCSPISGHKSVSWYQQVLGQGPQFIFQYYEKEERGRGNFPDRFSARQFPNYSSELNVNALLLGDSALYLCASSRQGLNEKLFFGSGTQLSVL.

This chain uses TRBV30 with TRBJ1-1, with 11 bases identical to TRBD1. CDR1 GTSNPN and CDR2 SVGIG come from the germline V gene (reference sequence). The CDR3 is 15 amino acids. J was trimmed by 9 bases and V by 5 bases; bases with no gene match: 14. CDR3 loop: CAWCGGTGGASQAFF. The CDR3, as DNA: TGTGCCTGGTGCGGGGGGACAGGGGGAGCGTCTCAAGCTTTCTTT.

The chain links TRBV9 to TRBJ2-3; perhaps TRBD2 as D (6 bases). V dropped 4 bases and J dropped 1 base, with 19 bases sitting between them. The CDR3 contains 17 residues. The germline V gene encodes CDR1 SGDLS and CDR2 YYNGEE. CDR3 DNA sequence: TGTGCCAGCAGCCCCCTAGGAGGGGCCGGGGGCACAGATACGCAGTATTTT. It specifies CASSPLGGAGGTDTQYF.

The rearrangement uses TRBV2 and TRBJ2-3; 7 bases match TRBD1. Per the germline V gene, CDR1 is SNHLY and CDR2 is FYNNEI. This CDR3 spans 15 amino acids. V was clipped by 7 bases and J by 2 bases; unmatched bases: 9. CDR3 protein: CASKGQTPTTDTQYF. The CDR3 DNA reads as TGTGCCAGCAAGGGACAGACACCGACCACAGATACGCAGTATTTT.

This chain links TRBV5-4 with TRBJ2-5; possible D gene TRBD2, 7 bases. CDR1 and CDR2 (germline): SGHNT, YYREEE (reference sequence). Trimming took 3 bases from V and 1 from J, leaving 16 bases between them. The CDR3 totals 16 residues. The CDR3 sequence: CASSSNGGGLQETQYF. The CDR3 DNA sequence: TGTGCCAGCAGCTCTAATGGGGGGGGCCTCCAAGAGACCCAGTACTTC.

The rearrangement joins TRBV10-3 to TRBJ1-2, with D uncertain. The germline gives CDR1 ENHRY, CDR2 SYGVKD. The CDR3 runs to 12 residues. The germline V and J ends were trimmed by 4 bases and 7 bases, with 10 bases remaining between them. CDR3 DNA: TGTGCCATCAGTGCAGCACAGACTGGCTACACCTTC. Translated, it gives CAISAAQTGYTF.

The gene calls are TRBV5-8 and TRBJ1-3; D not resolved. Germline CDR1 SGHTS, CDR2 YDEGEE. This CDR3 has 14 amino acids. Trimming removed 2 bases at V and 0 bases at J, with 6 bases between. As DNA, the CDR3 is TGTGCCAGCAGCTTTGGGAGCTCTGGAAACACCATATATTTT. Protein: CASSFGSSGNTIYF.

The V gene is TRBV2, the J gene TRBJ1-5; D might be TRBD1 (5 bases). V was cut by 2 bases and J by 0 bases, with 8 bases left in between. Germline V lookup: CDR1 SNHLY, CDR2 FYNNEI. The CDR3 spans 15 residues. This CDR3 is CASSEPGISNQPQHF. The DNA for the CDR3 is TGTGCCAGCAGTGAACCAGGGATTAGCAATCAGCCCCAGCATTTT. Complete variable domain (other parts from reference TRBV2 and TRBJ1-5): EPEVTQTPSHQVTQMGQEVILRCVPISNHLYFYWYRQILGQKVEFLVSFYNNEISEKSEIFDDQFSVERPDGSNFTLKIRSTKLEDSAMYFCASSEPGISNQPQHFGDGTRLSIL.

CDR3 in amino acids: CSVLDKAKNIQYF. Written as DNA, the CDR3 is TGCAGCGTTCTTGACAAAGCCAAAAACATTCAGTACTTC. The rearrangement uses TRBV29-1 and TRBJ2-4; D call uncertain. The V gene's germline CDR1 is SQVTM and CDR2 ANQGSEA. This CDR3 spans 13 amino acids. The V gene lost 5 bases and the J gene lost 0 bases, with 8 bases spanning the gap.

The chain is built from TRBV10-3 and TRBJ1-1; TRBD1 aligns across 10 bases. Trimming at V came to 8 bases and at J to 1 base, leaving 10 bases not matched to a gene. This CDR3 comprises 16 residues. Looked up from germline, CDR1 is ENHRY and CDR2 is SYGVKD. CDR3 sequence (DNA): TGTGCCATCGGCCGGGACAGGGGACTCCCGAACACTGAAGCTTTCTTT. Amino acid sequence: CAIGRDRGLPNTEAFF.

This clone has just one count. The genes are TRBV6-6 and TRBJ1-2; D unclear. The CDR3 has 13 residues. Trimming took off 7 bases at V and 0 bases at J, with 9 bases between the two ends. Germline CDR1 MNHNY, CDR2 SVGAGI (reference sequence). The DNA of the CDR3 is TGTGCCAGCACCGCGACACCTAACTATGGCTACACCTTC. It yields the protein CASTATPNYGYTF.

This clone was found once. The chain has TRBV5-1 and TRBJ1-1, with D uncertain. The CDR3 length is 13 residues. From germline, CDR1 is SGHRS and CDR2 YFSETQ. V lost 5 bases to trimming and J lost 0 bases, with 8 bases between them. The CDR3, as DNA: TGCGCCAGCAGTCGCGCCCTGAACACTGAAGCTTTCTTT. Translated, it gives CASSRALNTEAFF.

The CDR3 DNA is TGCGCCAGCAGCCGACAACAGGGGGCTGAAGCTTTCTTT. Its protein product is CASSRQQGAEAFF. This chain joins TRBV5-1 and TRBJ1-1, with TRBD1 matching over 8 bases. Per germline, CDR1 SGHRS and CDR2 YFSETQ. The J segment lost 6 bases and the V segment lost 4 bases, leaving 5 bases of the junction unmatched. The CDR3 has 13 amino acids.

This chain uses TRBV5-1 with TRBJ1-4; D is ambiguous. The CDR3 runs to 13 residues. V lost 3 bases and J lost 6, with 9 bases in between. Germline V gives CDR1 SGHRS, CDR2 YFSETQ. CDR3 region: CASSSREDEKLFF. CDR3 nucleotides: TGCGCCAGCAGCTCCCGGGAGGATGAAAAACTGTTTTTT.

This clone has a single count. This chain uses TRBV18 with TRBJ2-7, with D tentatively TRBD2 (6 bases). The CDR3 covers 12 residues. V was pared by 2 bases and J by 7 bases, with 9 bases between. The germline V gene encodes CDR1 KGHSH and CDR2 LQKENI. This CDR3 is CASSPGGVEQYF. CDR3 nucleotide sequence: TGTGCCAGCTCACCAGGCGGGGTTGAGCAGTACTTC.

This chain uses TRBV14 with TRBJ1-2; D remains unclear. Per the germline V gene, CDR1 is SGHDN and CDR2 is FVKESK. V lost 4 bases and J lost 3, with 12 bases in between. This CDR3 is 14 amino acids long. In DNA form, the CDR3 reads TGTGCCAGCAGCCTAACAGTGTTCGACTATGGCTACACCTTC. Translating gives CASSLTVFDYGYTF.

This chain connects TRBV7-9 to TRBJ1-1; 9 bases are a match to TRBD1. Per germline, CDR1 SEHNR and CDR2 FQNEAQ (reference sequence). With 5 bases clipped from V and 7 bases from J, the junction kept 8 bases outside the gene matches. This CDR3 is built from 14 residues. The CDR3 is CASSPGTGSHEAFF. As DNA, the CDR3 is TGTGCCAGCAGCCCCGGGACAGGGAGCCATGAAGCTTTCTTT. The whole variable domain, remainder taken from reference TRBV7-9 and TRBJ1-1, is DTGVSQNPRHKITKRGQNVTFRCDPISEHNRLYWYRQTLGQGPEFLTYFQNEAQLEKSRLLSDRFSAERPKGSFSTLEIQRTEQGDSAMYLCASSPGTGSHEAFFGQGTRLTVV.